This T cell receptor beta chain was observed in a study of T cells in Graves' hyperthyroidism and ophthalmopathy. This clonotype has only a few counts. Antigen unknown. Based on clinical symptoms, serum thyroxine and TRAb, thyroid ultrasound and orbital computed tomography, diagnoses were reached. RNA transcripts provided the source from which TCR beta CDR3 regions were amplified. Using the HTBI primer set, a first-round RT-PCR was run on the TCR CDR3. TCRdb reanalysed the multiplex PCR reads using MiXCR and keeps one entry per CDR3 protein. There are 250,000 to 400,000 distinct CDR3 sequences in the sample; approximately 13% occur only once, and 30% to 35% lies in the top ten. The ends lost 6 bases at V and 2 bases at J; junction bases unmatched: 5. CDR3 length: 13 residues. Germline lookup yields CDR1 DFQATT and CDR2 SNEGSKA (reference sequence). General study findings and limits: Among clonotypes expanded in thyroid above 0.001, most were also found in blood.

This sequence was found in a middle-aged woman with Graves' ophthalmopathy. Sequenced sample: blood. The chain has TRBV20-1 and TRBJ2-5; 8 bases line up with TRBD2. CDR3 amino acids: CSAERERQETQYF. The CDR3, as DNA: TGCAGTGCCGAGCGGGAGAGGCAAGAGACCCAGTACTTC.